A selection of T cell receptor beta chains follows, all from one sample in a study of blood T cells in healthy people across ages. In TCRdb, the 5' RACE reads were re-called with MiXCR into one record per CDR3 protein. The top ten hold roughly 12% of the sample, which has 650,000 to 700,000 distinct CDR3 sequences, about 51% seen once. The specimen sequenced was blood. Receptors originate from a woman aged 80 or over in good health. Both conserved end residues are part of each CDR3. A D gene is named only where the DNA matches it firmly. Clone size is shown for a subset of rows, as once, few, many or a class of expanded clone.

v_gene,abundance,d_gene,j_gene,CDR3aa
TRBV6-5,many,TRBD1,TRBJ1-2,CASSYISGQEHYGYTF
TRBV27,few,TRBD1,TRBJ2-2,CASSPDRVLNTGELFF
TRBV4-1,many,TRBD2,TRBJ2-5,CASTNLWAGAETQYF
TRBV20-1,few,TRBD1,TRBJ1-1,CSARRQGAQWDTEAFF
TRBV10-1,NA,NA,TRBJ2-5,CASSAYLGETQYF
TRBV29-1,many,NA,TRBJ1-2,CSVEGVNYGYTF
TRBV13,NA,NA,TRBJ2-3,CASSQDSGSTDTQYF
TRBV29-1,NA,NA,TRBJ1-1,CSVDTGNTEAFF
TRBV29-1,NA,NA,TRBJ1-1,CSAGPGYLAFF
TRBV6-6,NA,TRBD1,TRBJ2-1,CASRSGTGVNEQFF
TRBV7-3,few,NA,TRBJ2-2,CASSLSGPNTGELFF
TRBV4-1,NA,NA,TRBJ2-2,CASSQAMREELFF
TRBV7-2,NA,TRBD1,TRBJ1-1,CASSPQTGAEAFF
TRBV11-2,NA,NA,TRBJ2-7,CASSSLRSTYEQYF
TRBV12-3/TRBV12-4,many,TRBD2,TRBJ2-1,CASKTSGSGNEQFF
TRBV4-1,NA,NA,TRBJ1-5,CASSQTNSANQPQHF
TRBV28,NA,NA,TRBJ1-6,CASSLFRNSPLHF
TRBV5-8,NA,TRBD2,TRBJ2-7,CASSLVAGAIVEQYF
TRBV6-5,many,NA,TRBJ1-5,CASSGGPPQPQHF
TRBV6-2/TRBV6-3,few,TRBD2,TRBJ2-3,CASKRLAGLTDTQYF
TRBV6-5,many,NA,TRBJ1-2,CASSSGEVANGANGYTF
TRBV5-1,once,TRBD2,TRBJ2-3,CASSTVSGGAVPDTQYF
TRBV11-2,NA,NA,TRBJ1-2,CASSLAEGIYGYTF
TRBV4-1,NA,TRBD2,TRBJ2-3,CASSLLQGTSGYTDTQYF
TRBV7-2,NA,TRBD2,TRBJ2-2,CASSLVSGGASGGELFF
TRBV5-6,once,TRBD1,NA,CASSFIGTGSYEQYF
TRBV29-1,few,NA,TRBJ2-2,CSVGASSTGELFF
TRBV2,NA,NA,TRBJ2-7,CASSELASYNEQYF
TRBV7-9,NA,NA,TRBJ2-1,CASSLGGSLMNEQFF
TRBV29-1,NA,NA,TRBJ2-1,CSVEVSREQFF
TRBV12-3/TRBV12-4,NA,NA,TRBJ2-1,CASSSLSWHDKQFF
TRBV6-5,NA,NA,TRBJ1-6,CASSYEGPNSYNSPLHF
TRBV12-3/TRBV12-4,NA,NA,TRBJ2-5,CASSWTEEETQYF
TRBV5-5,NA,TRBD2,TRBJ2-7,CASSLGSGSSYEQYF
TRBV28,NA,TRBD1,TRBJ1-2,CASSFRGRGGYTF
TRBV12-3/TRBV12-4,many,NA,TRBJ2-5,CASSLSQGGKETQYF
TRBV7-8,many,NA,TRBJ2-1,CASSLGVGELNEQFF
TRBV5-1,NA,NA,TRBJ2-2,CASSVEFTGELFF